The next 6 T cell receptor beta chains were all read from a single sample in a study of T cells after posttransplantation cyclophosphamide. Busulfan-fludarabine conditioning, marrow transplant, and cyclophosphamide on days +3 and +4 were administered. Profiling relied on immunoSEQ multiplex PCR, and the TCRdb table lists in-frame clones only, not all of them. This record lists around 3,000 clones, none seen once only, and the top ten clones contain about an eighth. The starting material was PBMCs, obtained after allogeneic stem cell transplant with posttransplant cyclophosphamide. Receptor source: a female patient in her sixties who received an allogeneic stem cell transplant from a related donor and was CMV-positive. Part of the T cell pool may stem from the graft donor.

There are many counts of this clone. This sequence joins TRBV28 and TRBJ1-3; D remains unclear. V was cut by 6 bases and J by 0 bases, with 18 bases left in between. The CDR3 is 17 amino acids. Germline V CDR1 and CDR2: MDHEN, SYDVKM. CDR3 sequence reads: CASSPSLWRSSGNTIYF. Written as DNA, the CDR3 is TGTGCCAGCAGCCCCTCTTTGTGGCGGAGCTCTGGAAACACCATATATTTT.

This clone showed up many times. The V gene is TRBV7-3, the J gene TRBJ1-1; D possibly corresponds to TRBD1 (6 bases). This CDR3 comprises 16 residues. Per germline, CDR1 SGHTA and CDR2 FQGTGA. V dropped 1 base and J dropped 5 bases, with 17 bases sitting between them. The CDR3 DNA follows: TGTGCCAGCAGCTTAATTCGTATGCAGGGGAGAACTGAAGCTTTCTTT. It yields the protein CASSLIRMQGRTEAFF.

This clone was seen a handful of times. This rearrangement joins TRBV5-1 to TRBJ2-5; TRBD2 might be the D (6 bases). This CDR3 is built from 15 residues. The V end was cut by 4 bases, the J end by 0 bases, with 13 bases between. The germline V gene encodes CDR1 SGHRS and CDR2 YFSETQ. CDR3 region: CASSGGTHHQETQYF. The DNA of the CDR3 is TGCGCCAGCAGCGGCGGGACTCACCACCAAGAGACCCAGTACTTC.

In its sample, this clone was seen many times. V is TRBV28 and J is TRBJ1-2; TRBD1 matches at 7 bases. CDR1 and CDR2 from the germline V gene are MDHEN and SYDVKM. The CDR3 has 12 residues. V lost 5 bases to trimming and J lost 5 bases; unmatched junction nucleotides: 2. DNA for the CDR3: TGTGCCAGCAGTGCGACAGGGTATGGCTACACCTTC. This sequence encodes CASSATGYGYTF.

The sample holds many counts of this clone. The J gene is TRBJ2-3, the V gene TRBV10-1; D remains ambiguous. V gave up 3 bases and J gave up 2 bases, with 15 bases separating them. There are 16 residues in the CDR3. CDR1 WNHNN and CDR2 SYGVQD come from the germline V gene (reference sequence). CDR3 amino acids: CASSETLGLPTDTQYF. CDR3 coding DNA: TGCGCCAGCAGTGAAACCCTAGGCCTTCCCACAGATACGCAGTATTTT.

This clone was observed at least ten times. The chain recombines TRBV4-3 with TRBJ2-7; D might be TRBD1 (5 bases). The length of the CDR3 is 13 residues. Germline CDR1 and CDR2: LGHNA and YSLEER. V dropped 6 bases and J dropped 3 bases, with 12 bases sitting between them. CDR3 region: CASSVDRNYEQYF. The DNA for the CDR3 is TGCGCCAGCAGTGTCGACAGAAACTACGAGCAGTACTTC.